This is a list of T cell receptor beta chains from one sample in a study of OX40 agonist ivuxolimab in advanced cancers. Repertoires were generated with immunoSEQ multiplex PCR, while TCRdb's copy carries only in-frame clones and drops some. The repertoire includes tens of thousands of clones, roughly 93% of them detected once, and 2.8% sits in the top ten. The source was CD4+ or CD8+ T cells sorted from blood, collected in a trial of the OX40 agonist ivuxolimab. These receptors all stem from an adult with an advanced solid tumor such as melanoma, head and neck, liver or kidney cancer. CDR3s include the opening cysteine and the closing phenylalanine or tryptophan. Each record gives: CDR3 length, J gene, D gene, clone size, V gene, CDR3 protein, CDR3 DNA. A D gene is named only where the DNA matches it firmly. Part of the rows lack a size; the others show once, few, many or a class for expanded clones.

cdr3_length: 15
j_call: TRBJ1-1
d_call: .
clone_size: .
v_call: TRBV10-2
cdr3_aa: CVSSGKGFANTEAFF
cdr3_nt: TGCGTCTCTTCGGGGAAGGGATTCGCGAACACTGAAGCTTTCTTT

cdr3_length: 16
j_call: TRBJ1-1
d_call: .
clone_size: .
v_call: TRBV30
cdr3_aa: CAWSEQGRGAPFRAFF
cdr3_nt: TGTGCCTGGAGTGAACAGGGCCGAGGAGCGCCCTTTCGGGCTTTCTTT

cdr3_length: 14
j_call: TRBJ2-1
d_call: .
clone_size: .
v_call: TRBV2
cdr3_aa: CASSREGSYNEQFF
cdr3_nt: TGTGCCAGCAGTAGGGAAGGTTCCTACAATGAGCAGTTCTTC

cdr3_length: 16
j_call: TRBJ2-3
d_call: TRBD2
clone_size: .
v_call: TRBV5-4
cdr3_aa: CASSSLAGGVPDTQYF
cdr3_nt: TGTGCCAGCAGCTCCTTAGCGGGGGGTGTCCCAGATACGCAGTATTTT

cdr3_length: 14
j_call: TRBJ1-4
d_call: .
clone_size: .
v_call: TRBV6-6
cdr3_aa: CASRSVSLNEKLFF
cdr3_nt: TGTGCCAGCAGATCGGTCTCTCTTAATGAAAAACTGTTTTTT

cdr3_length: 15
j_call: TRBJ1-2
d_call: TRBD1
clone_size: once
v_call: TRBV30
cdr3_aa: CAWALTGAPNYGYTF
cdr3_nt: TGTGCCTGGGCCCTCACAGGGGCGCCAAACTATGGCTACACCTTC

cdr3_length: 17
j_call: TRBJ2-7
d_call: TRBD2
clone_size: few
v_call: TRBV18
cdr3_aa: CASSPLGLAGPSYEQYF
cdr3_nt: TGTGCCAGCTCACCCTTAGGGCTAGCGGGACCTTCCTACGAGCAGTACTTC

cdr3_length: 13
j_call: TRBJ1-5
d_call: .
clone_size: .
v_call: TRBV6-1
cdr3_aa: CASSVQSNQPQHF
cdr3_nt: TGTGCCAGCAGTGTGCAAAGCAATCAGCCCCAGCATTTT

cdr3_length: 16
j_call: TRBJ1-5
d_call: .
clone_size: few
v_call: TRBV18
cdr3_aa: CASSPSGGQGSQPQHF
cdr3_nt: TGTGCCAGCTCACCAAGCGGGGGGCAGGGAAGTCAGCCCCAGCATTTT

cdr3_length: 11
j_call: TRBJ1-1
d_call: .
clone_size: few
v_call: TRBV6-6
cdr3_aa: CASSYTGEAFF
cdr3_nt: TGTGCCAGCAGTTACACGGGTGAAGCTTTCTTT

cdr3_length: 15
j_call: TRBJ2-1
d_call: .
clone_size: once
v_call: TRBV4-1
cdr3_aa: CASSQTGLLDNEQFF
cdr3_nt: TGCGCCAGCAGCCAGACGGGACTTTTGGACAATGAGCAGTTCTTC

cdr3_length: 13
j_call: TRBJ2-5
d_call: .
clone_size: .
v_call: TRBV7-9
cdr3_aa: CASSYSGEETQYF
cdr3_nt: TGTGCCAGCAGTTATTCAGGGGAGGAGACCCAGTACTTC

cdr3_length: 13
j_call: TRBJ2-5
d_call: .
clone_size: once
v_call: TRBV29-1
cdr3_aa: CSVGGGGGETQYF
cdr3_nt: TGCAGCGTTGGCGGGGGAGGGGGAGAGACCCAGTACTTC

cdr3_length: 14
j_call: TRBJ2-3
d_call: TRBD2
clone_size: .
v_call: TRBV10-3
cdr3_aa: CAISVRGGADTQYF
cdr3_nt: TGTGCCATCAGTGTACGGGGGGGCGCAGATACGCAGTATTTT

cdr3_length: 12
j_call: TRBJ1-1
d_call: .
clone_size: .
v_call: TRBV7-2
cdr3_aa: CASSLEVAEAFF
cdr3_nt: TGTGCCAGCAGCCTGGAGGTCGCGGAAGCTTTCTTT

cdr3_length: 14
j_call: TRBJ1-5
d_call: .
clone_size: .
v_call: TRBV6-1
cdr3_aa: CASSVSGGDQPQHF
cdr3_nt: TGTGCCAGCAGTGTATCGGGGGGGGATCAGCCCCAGCATTTT

cdr3_length: 14
j_call: TRBJ2-2
d_call: .
clone_size: .
v_call: TRBV11-3
cdr3_aa: CASSLDTGSGELFF
cdr3_nt: TGTGCCAGCAGCTTAGATACCGGGTCCGGGGAGCTGTTTTTT

cdr3_length: 15
j_call: TRBJ2-3
d_call: TRBD1
clone_size: .
v_call: TRBV7-9
cdr3_aa: CASSGGQGVTDTQYF
cdr3_nt: TGTGCCAGCAGCGGGGGACAGGGGGTTACAGATACGCAGTATTTT

cdr3_length: 14
j_call: TRBJ2-3
d_call: .
clone_size: .
v_call: TRBV10-3
cdr3_aa: CAIGQQTATDTQYF
cdr3_nt: TGTGCCATCGGTCAGCAAACGGCCACAGATACGCAGTATTTT

cdr3_length: 15
j_call: TRBJ2-7
d_call: .
clone_size: .
v_call: TRBV15
cdr3_aa: CATSSLLGGVYEQYF
cdr3_nt: TGTGCCACCAGCAGCCTCCTGGGTGGGGTCTACGAGCAGTACTTC

cdr3_length: 18
j_call: TRBJ2-7
d_call: TRBD2
clone_size: .
v_call: TRBV2
cdr3_aa: CASSLAGGGEARSYEQYF
cdr3_nt: TGTGCCAGCAGTTTAGCGGGCGGGGGGGAAGCCCGTTCCTACGAGCAGTACTTC

cdr3_length: 14
j_call: TRBJ1-2
d_call: .
clone_size: few
v_call: TRBV7-9
cdr3_aa: CASSLQQANYGYTF
cdr3_nt: TGTGCCAGCAGCTTACAGCAGGCTAACTATGGCTACACCTTC

cdr3_length: 15
j_call: TRBJ1-5
d_call: .
clone_size: .
v_call: TRBV6-1
cdr3_aa: CASRIDGVQVQPQHF
cdr3_nt: TGTGCCAGCAGGATAGACGGGGTACAGGTCCAGCCCCAGCATTTT

cdr3_length: 15
j_call: TRBJ2-3
d_call: .
clone_size: .
v_call: TRBV5-1
cdr3_aa: CASSLGGGEGDTQYF
cdr3_nt: TGCGCCAGCAGCTTGGGTGGAGGGGAAGGAGATACGCAGTATTTT

cdr3_length: 14
j_call: TRBJ1-3
d_call: .
clone_size: once
v_call: TRBV5-6
cdr3_aa: CASSAPGSRVVIYF
cdr3_nt: TGTGCCAGCAGCGCACCGGGCTCCAGAGTGGTCATATATTTT

cdr3_length: 13
j_call: TRBJ1-1
d_call: .
clone_size: .
v_call: TRBV7-9
cdr3_aa: CASSLWVDTEAFF
cdr3_nt: TGTGCCAGCAGCCTGTGGGTGGACACTGAAGCTTTCTTT